This TCR beta chain derives from a study of control samples from healthy donors and cancer patients. The assay was immunoSEQ multiplex PCR, and TCRdb's table has in-frame clones only and misses some. Of about 160,000 clones listed, approximately 90% are singletons. This clone appeared once. V dropped 4 bases and J dropped 5; count of bases not matched to a gene: 4. The CDR3 is 14 residues long. Germline lookup yields CDR1 LNHDA and CDR2 SQIVND (reference sequence). The rearrangement uses TRBV19 and TRBJ1-5, with 8 bases lining up with TRBD1. Source material: blood. The sequence was obtained from a woman in her 30s in good health. The CDR3 DNA reads as TGTGCCAGTAGTACGGACAGGGTGGATCAGCCCCAGCATTTT. Protein sequence: CASSTDRVDQPQHF. Full variable domain (rest looked up from reference TRBV19 and TRBJ1-5): DGGITQSPKYLFRKEGQNVTLSCEQNLNHDAMYWYRQDPGQGLRLIYYSQIVNDFQKGDIAEGYSVSREKKESFPLTVTSAQKNPTAFYLCASSTDRVDQPQHFGDGTRLSIL.